This T cell receptor (beta chain) was documented in a study of regulatory T cells in long-lasting Graves disease. With iRepertoire HTBI primers and Arm-PCR of CDR3 regions, TCR beta libraries were built. MiXCR, run by TCRdb on the multiplex PCR reads, gives a single entry per CDR3 protein. The table has 300,000 to 350,000 distinct CDR3 sequences, 15% to 20% seen once. The time point: persistent/refractory GD, antithyroid drugs over 5 years with positive TRAb. PBMC-extracted RNA yielded the TCR library. Germline CDR1 SGHTA, CDR2 FQGTGA. V lost 5 bases, J lost 5 bases, and 18 bases lay in between. The CDR3 covers 16 residues.

This chain connects TRBV7-3 to TRBJ2-2, with D possibly TRBD1 on 5 matching bases. The receptor's source is a female donor with Graves disease. Sequencing used peripheral blood mononuclear cells (PBMCs), obtained when the disease was refractory, from a patient treated with antithyroid drugs. For the CDR3, the DNA is TGTGCCAGCAGCCCAACAAGGGGCGTACGGACCGGGGAGCTGTTTTTT. This translates into CASSPTRGVRTGELFF. Together with reference TRBV7-3 and TRBJ2-2, the CDR3 gives the full variable domain: GAGVSQTPSNKVTEKGKYVELRCDPISGHTALYWYRQSLGQGPEFLIYFQGTGAADDSGLPNDRFFAVRPEGSVSTLKIQRTERGDSAVYLCASSPTRGVRTGELFFGEGSRLTVL.